One sample yielded the 29 T cell receptor beta chains listed below, sequenced in a study of molecular identifiers for immune sequencing clone quantification. TCRdb fed the PCR reads into MiXCR, producing one record per CDR3 protein. The sample lists approximately 680,000 distinct CDR3 sequences, roughly 25% occurring once. The sequenced material came from naive CD8+ T cells from blood, with Jurkat cell RNA spiked in. As to subset: FACS-sorted CD8+CD4-CCR7+CD45RA+ naive T cells. The source is a human donor in good health. Some libraries in this study had Jurkat cell RNA spiked in.

This clonotype was recorded a few times. The chain links TRBV19 to TRBJ2-7; D ambiguous. The CDR3 has 13 residues. V was pared by 3 bases and J by 2 bases, with 8 bases between. Looked up from germline, CDR1 is LNHDA and CDR2 is SQIVND (reference sequence). The CDR3 DNA reads TGTGCCAGTAGTATTGGAGTGCCCTACGAGCAGTACTTC. This translates into CASSIGVPYEQYF.

The rearrangement joins TRBV3-1 to TRBJ2-7, with 8 positions matching TRBD2. Germline CDR1 and CDR2: LGHDT and YNNKEL (reference sequence). This CDR3 spans 16 amino acids. Trimming cost V 4 bases and J 4 bases; bases outside gene matches: 12. CDR3 in DNA: TGTGCCAGCAGCCCCTTCGGGACTAGTGTTCGGTACGAGCAGTACTTC. This codes for CASSPFGTSVRYEQYF.

V usage is TRBV20-1 and J usage is TRBJ2-3, with 11 nucleotides matching TRBD2. The germline V gene has CDR1 DFQATT and CDR2 SNEGSKA (reference sequence). CDR3 size: 18 residues. With 0 bases clipped from V and 0 bases from J, the junction kept 8 bases outside the gene matches. The CDR3 reads CSARDWASGRISTDTQYF. The CDR3, as DNA: TGCAGTGCTAGAGATTGGGCTAGCGGGAGGATTAGCACAGATACGCAGTATTTT.

This clonotype was observed a few times. The chain carries TRBV9 and TRBJ2-1; 9 positions match TRBD2. The CDR3 covers 15 residues. After removal of 0 bases from V and 9 bases from J, the junction contained 7 bases not matched to a gene. Germline CDR1 is SGDLS and CDR2 is YYNGEE. CDR3 in amino acids: CASSVVVAGEGEQFF. CDR3 DNA: TGTGCCAGCAGCGTAGTCGTAGCGGGAGAAGGTGAGCAGTTCTTC.

Many counts were recorded for this clonotype. This rearrangement joins TRBV7-9 to TRBJ2-5, with 7 bases lining up with TRBD1. The length of the CDR3 is 14 residues. V lost 5 bases, J lost 0 bases, and 3 bases stayed unmatched. Germline V CDR1 and CDR2: SEHNR, FQNEAQ (reference sequence). The CDR3 sequence is CASSPGTDQETQYF. The CDR3 nucleotides are TGTGCCAGCAGCCCAGGGACAGACCAAGAGACCCAGTACTTC.

V and J are TRBV4-1 and TRBJ1-2; D call uncertain. This CDR3 contains 14 residues. The germline V and J ends were trimmed by 1 base and 4 bases, with 10 bases remaining between them. Per the germline V gene, CDR1 is MGHRA and CDR2 is YSYEKL. CDR3 nucleotides: TGCGCCAGCAGCCAAGTCGGCACGTTCTATGGCTACACCTTC. The encoded protein is CASSQVGTFYGYTF.

This sequence joins TRBV11-2 and TRBJ1-1; D gene unclear. The CDR3 extends over 13 amino acids. CDR1 and CDR2 (germline): SGHAT, FQNNGV. V dropped 2 bases and J dropped 3 bases, with 7 bases sitting between them. The CDR3 DNA sequence: TGTGCCAGCAGCTTAAAGGCAGACACTGAAGCTTTCTTT. As protein: CASSLKADTEAFF.

The V and J genes are TRBV12-3 or TRBV12-4 and TRBJ2-7, with D unclear. Trimming took 5 bases from V and 0 from J, leaving 11 bases between them. The CDR3 runs 14 residues. The CDR3 reads CASSLDGFSYEQYF. The CDR3 DNA sequence: TGTGCCAGCAGTCTTGACGGGTTCTCCTACGAGCAGTACTTC.

This clonotype was seen a handful of times. One end of the junction fails to match germline, which may point to a read error. The genes are TRBV5-3 and TRBJ1-2; no reliable D call. TRBV5-3 is recorded as an ORF, its role being uncertain. The CDR3 covers 14 residues. The CDR3 region has the DNA TGTGCCAGCAGCTTGGAGGACGGAATCTATGGCTACACCTTC. Amino acid sequence: CASSLEDGIYGYTF.

The chain joins TRBV20-1 to TRBJ2-1, with 12 bases aligning to TRBD2. Trimming took 6 bases from V and 4 from J; bases not matched to a gene: 19. This CDR3 contains 19 residues. Germline CDR1 reads DFQATT; CDR2 reads SNEGSKA (reference sequence). CDR3 nucleotides: TGCAGTGCCTTGACAACGAAGACTAGCGGGAGCGATCCGTACAATGAGCAGTTCTTC. It is translated as CSALTTKTSGSDPYNEQFF.

Details on this clonotype: A much bigger clone sits one base away, suggesting this may be a read error. This is likely a read error, given that the CDR3 carries no conserved phenylalanine or tryptophan at its end. The CDR3 spells CASSPTYSGRTEQYL. The CDR3 DNA is TGTGCCAGCAGCCCCACGTATAGCGGGAGGACCGAGCAGTACCTC. The rearrangement links TRBV7-2 to TRBJ2-7; the match to TRBD2 covers 10 bases. The trim removed 5 bases at V and 6 bases at J, leaving 10 bases unmatched. The CDR3 totals 15 residues. Germline-derived CDR1 and CDR2 are SGHTA and FQGNSA.

The genes are TRBV2 and TRBJ2-7; D unclear. The V and J ends lost 6 bases and 5 bases respectively, with 14 bases between them. This CDR3 comprises 13 residues. CDR1 and CDR2 (germline): SNHLY, FYNNEI. This CDR3 reads CASRDPPADEQYF. The CDR3 DNA follows: TGTGCCAGCAGAGACCCCCCCGCTGACGAGCAGTACTTC.

This clonotype appeared a few times. The junction departs from germline at one end; a sequencing error may be responsible. The rearrangement links TRBV15 to TRBJ2-1; D call uncertain. There are 13 residues in the CDR3. Germline V lookup: CDR1 LNHNV, CDR2 YYDKDF (reference sequence). CDR3 sequence (DNA): TGTGCCACCAGCAGAGGTGGGTACAATGAGCTGTTCTTC. This sequence encodes CATSRGGYNELFF.

Worth noting for this clonotype: A much larger clone differs by one base, so this may be a read error. This sequence joins TRBV30 and TRBJ1-1; no clear D. This CDR3 spans 13 amino acids. The V end lost 4 bases, the J end lost 3 bases, and 12 bases lay between the germline ends. CDR1 is GTSNPN and CDR2 is SVGIG in the germline V gene (reference sequence). CDR3 sequence reads: CAWIRLHDTEAFF. In DNA form, the CDR3 reads TGTGCCTGGATTAGGCTCCATGACACTGAAGCTTTCTTT. Supplemented by reference TRBV30 and TRBJ1-1, the full variable domain reads SQTIHQWPATLVQPVGSPLSLECTVEGTSNPNLYWYRQAAGRGLQLLFYSVGIGQISSEVPQNLSASRPQDRQFILSSKKLLLSDSGFYLCAWIRLHDTEAFFGQGTRLTVV.

This clonotype was counted many times. This chain links TRBV2 with TRBJ2-1, with D possibly being TRBD1 (6 bases). CDR3 length: 17 residues. V gave up 3 bases and J gave up 0 bases, with 15 bases separating them. Germline V gene lookup returns CDR1 SNHLY and CDR2 FYNNEI. This chain's CDR3 is CASSEGAPISSYNEQFF. The CDR3, as DNA: TGTGCCAGCAGTGAGGGGGCCCCGATAAGCTCCTACAATGAGCAGTTCTTC.

In this sample, this clonotype turned up many times. J is TRBJ1-1 and V is TRBV4-3; D is unresolved. This CDR3 spans 13 amino acids. The V gene lost 1 base and the J gene lost 8 bases, with 11 bases spanning the gap. The germline V gene has CDR1 LGHNA and CDR2 YSLEER. CDR3 in amino acids: CASSQVFGSEAFF. The CDR3 DNA follows: TGCGCCAGCAGCCAAGTGTTTGGGTCGGAAGCTTTCTTT.

Concerning this clonotype itself: A much larger clone is a single base away; this may be a read error. Likely a read error: the CDR3 ends without its conserved phenylalanine or tryptophan. V and J are TRBV7-8 and TRBJ2-5, with 7 bases matching TRBD1. Germline trimming cut 2 bases from V and 3 bases from J; bases unmatched to any gene: 6. Germline-derived CDR1 and CDR2 are SGHVS and FQNEAQ. This CDR3 contains 15 residues. In nucleotides, the CDR3 is TGTGCCAGCAGCTTATTTGTCGGACAGGAAGAGACCCAGTACCTC. Translation: CASSLFVGQEETQYL.

This clonotype was found many times. V and J are TRBV4-1 and TRBJ2-2; 9 positions agree with TRBD2. CDR3 size: 15 residues. V trimming: 4 bases; J trimming: 7 bases; junction bases outside the gene matches: 7. Germline CDR1 reads MGHRA; CDR2 reads YSYEKL. CDR3 region: CASSPHAGGNGELFF. The CDR3 DNA follows: TGCGCCAGCAGCCCACATGCGGGGGGGAACGGGGAGCTGTTTTTT.

This clonotype was observed at least ten times. The rearrangement uses TRBV20-1 and TRBJ1-1; 8 bases fit TRBD1. Trimming cost V 6 bases and J 2 bases; bases outside gene matches: 8. The germline V gene has CDR1 DFQATT and CDR2 SNEGSKA (reference sequence). The CDR3 has 14 amino acids. CDR3 residues: CSAWGGQGNTEAFF. CDR3 sequence (DNA): TGCAGTGCCTGGGGCGGACAGGGCAACACTGAAGCTTTCTTT.

This rearrangement joins TRBV18 to TRBJ2-7; weak D call: TRBD2 (6 bases). V lost 5 bases and J 3 bases, leaving 14 bases between the germline ends. CDR1 is KGHSH, CDR2 LQKENI, per germline. This CDR3 is built from 14 residues. This CDR3 reads CASSDSGTLYEQYF. Written as DNA, the CDR3 is TGTGCCAGCTCAGACTCCGGGACTCTCTACGAGCAGTACTTC.

Comments on this clonotype: A junction boundary mismatches the germline segment, possibly from a read error. This chain connects TRBV5-6 to TRBJ2-7, with 14 bases identical to TRBD2. Germline loops: CDR1 SGHDT, CDR2 YYEEEE. The CDR3 extends over 16 amino acids. The CDR3 reads CGSSLGLAGAAYEQYF. CDR3 nucleotides: TGTGGCAGCAGCTTGGGACTAGCGGGAGCGGCCTACGAGCAGTACTTC.

At least ten counts were recorded for this clonotype. This sequence joins TRBV7-6 and TRBJ2-5; TRBD1 is a possible D gene (6 bases). V was trimmed by 4 bases and J by 5 bases, leaving 11 bases between them. CDR3 length: 13 amino acids. Germline V gene sequence: CDR1 SGHVS, CDR2 FNYEAQ. The CDR3 nucleotides are TGTGCCAGCAGCTGGGGGCCCAAGGAGACCCAGTACTTC. Translated: CASSWGPKETQYF.

This clonotype was recorded many times. Written as DNA, the CDR3 is TGTGCCAGCACCGGAGACTATGGCTACACCTTC. Protein sequence: CASTGDYGYTF. The genes are TRBV2 and TRBJ1-2, with no clear D. From germline, CDR1 is SNHLY and CDR2 FYNNEI. The CDR3 covers 11 residues. V was shortened by 7 bases and J by 3 bases, with 6 bases between the two germline ends.

As regards this clonotype: A much larger clone differs by one base, so this may be a read error. The V and J genes are TRBV28 and TRBJ1-5; 7 bases line up with TRBD1. This CDR3 spans 14 amino acids. V lost 6 bases to trimming and J lost 0 bases; unmatched junction nucleotides: 2. Per germline, CDR1 MDHEN and CDR2 SYDVKM. The CDR3 reads CASSGQDSNQPQHF. The CDR3 DNA reads TGTGCCAGCAGCGGACAGGATAGCAATCAGCCCCAGCATTTT.

This clonotype was found many times. The chain joins TRBV7-3 to TRBJ2-2, with D maybe TRBD2 (5 bases). V was clipped by 2 bases and J by 4 bases, with 8 bases between them. The CDR3 consists of 14 residues. Germline lookup yields CDR1 SGHTA and CDR2 FQGTGA. The CDR3, as DNA: TGTGCCAGCAGCTTAGAGGGTCTCACCGGGGAGCTGTTTTTT. This codes for CASSLEGLTGELFF.

This clonotype turned up a few times. The chain employs TRBV7-9 and TRBJ2-7; weak D call: TRBD1 (8 bases). The germline gives CDR1 SEHNR, CDR2 FQNEAQ (reference sequence). This CDR3 has 14 amino acids. Trimming took off 5 bases at V and 5 bases at J, with 16 bases between the two ends. The CDR3 protein is CASSPWTGRDEQYF. DNA of the CDR3: TGTGCCAGCAGCCCATGGACAGGGAGGGACGAGCAGTACTTC. Filled out from reference TRBV7-9 and TRBJ2-7, the complete variable domain reads DTGVSQNPRHKITKRGQNVTFRCDPISEHNRLYWYRQTLGQGPEFLTYFQNEAQLEKSRLLSDRFSAERPKGSFSTLEIQRTEQGDSAMYLCASSPWTGRDEQYFGPGTRLTVT.

This clonotype was seen many times. This sequence joins TRBV7-8 and TRBJ2-5, with D unresolved. The length of the CDR3 is 17 residues. V lost 5 bases, J lost 5 bases, and 24 bases lay in between. Per germline, CDR1 SGHVS and CDR2 FQNEAQ. Here the CDR3 DNA reads TGTGCCAGCAGCGCCGCCCTGGCAGGCCGGCCTGTGGAGACCCAGTACTTC. It codes for CASSAALAGRPVETQYF. Based on the CDR3 plus reference TRBV7-8 and TRBJ2-5, the full variable domain is GAGVSQSPRYKVAKRGQDVALRCDPISGHVSLFWYQQALGQGPEFLTYFQNEAQLDKSGLPSDRFFAERPEGSVSTLKIQRTQQEDSAVYLCASSAALAGRPVETQYFGPGTRLLVL.

This clonotype has at least ten counts. The gene calls are TRBV14 and TRBJ2-7; D is possibly TRBD1 or TRBD2 (5 bases each). Per germline, CDR1 SGHDN and CDR2 FVKESK. Trimming removed 5 bases from V and 6 bases from J, with 8 bases in between. This CDR3 spans 11 amino acids. CDR3: CASSIGTEQYF. CDR3 DNA sequence: TGTGCCAGCAGCATTGGGACCGAGCAGTACTTC.

In regard to this clonotype: The junction shows a germline mismatch at one end, possibly a read error. V gene TRBV11-2 combines with J gene TRBJ2-5, with D perhaps being TRBD1 or TRBD2 (5 bases each). The CDR3 covers 11 residues. The germline V gene has CDR1 SGHAT and CDR2 FQNNGV. As DNA, the CDR3 is TGTGCCAGCAGCTTAGTAGGGACCCAGCACTTC. Amino acid sequence: CASSLVGTQHF.